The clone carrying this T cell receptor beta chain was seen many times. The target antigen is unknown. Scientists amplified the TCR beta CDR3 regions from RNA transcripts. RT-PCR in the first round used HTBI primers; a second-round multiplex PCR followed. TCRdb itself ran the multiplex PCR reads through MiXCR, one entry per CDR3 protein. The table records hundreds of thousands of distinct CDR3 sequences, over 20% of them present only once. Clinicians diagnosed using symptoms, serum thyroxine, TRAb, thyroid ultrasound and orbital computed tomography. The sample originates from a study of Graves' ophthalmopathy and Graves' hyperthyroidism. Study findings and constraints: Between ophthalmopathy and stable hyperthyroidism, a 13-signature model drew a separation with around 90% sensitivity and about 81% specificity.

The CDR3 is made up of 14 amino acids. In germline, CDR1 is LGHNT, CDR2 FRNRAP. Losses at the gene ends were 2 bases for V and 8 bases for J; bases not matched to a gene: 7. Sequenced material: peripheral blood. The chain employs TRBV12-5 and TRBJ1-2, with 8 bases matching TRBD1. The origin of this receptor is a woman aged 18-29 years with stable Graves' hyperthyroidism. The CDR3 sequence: CASGLRETGAGYTF. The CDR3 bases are TGTGCTAGTGGTTTGAGGGAGACAGGGGCGGGCTACACCTTC.